Listed below are T cell receptor beta chains from one sample, sequenced in a study of T-cell reconstitution after alpha-beta-depleted transplantation in children. Each CDR3 protein gets one entry after TCRdb re-called the PCR reads with MiXCR. The sample has 200,000 to 250,000 distinct CDR3 sequences, 25% seen once. The sequencing here drew on PBMCs, taken before TCRalphabeta/CD19-depleted stem cell transplant. Receptors originate from a girl aged 2 to 10 with Fanconi anemia, due to receive a stem cell transplant. Each CDR3 is given with its conserved first and last residue. A D gene is named only where the DNA matches it firmly. For some rows the clone size is stated as once, few or many, or as a class when expanded; others skip it.

clone_size d_call j_call v_call cdr3_nt cdr3_aa
NA NA TRBJ2-1 TRBV20-1 TGCAGTGCTAGCCCCCGTCAAGTAACCCATTCCTACAATGAGCAGTTCTTC CSASPRQVTHSYNEQFF
NA NA TRBJ2-5 TRBV12-5 TGTGCTAGTGGTTCCGGACAGGAAGGGAGGCAAGAGACCCAGTACTTC CASGSGQEGRQETQYF
few TRBD2 TRBJ2-1 TRBV20-1 TGCAGTGCTCAGGGGCTAGCGGGTACTTACAATGAGCAGTTCTTC CSAQGLAGTYNEQFF
NA TRBD2 TRBJ2-3 TRBV12-3/TRBV12-4 TGTGCCAGCAGTGCACTGGGACTAGCGGGGACAAATTTTAGCACAGATACGCAGTATTTT CASSALGLAGTNFSTDTQYF
many NA TRBJ2-2 TRBV7-9 TGTGCCAGCAGCTTACGACTAGCGAACACCGGGGAGCTGTTTTTT CASSLRLANTGELFF
NA NA TRBJ1-2 TRBV11-2 TGTGCCAGCAGCTCTCAGGGGCCCTACTATGGCTACACCTTC CASSSQGPYYGYTF
few TRBD2 TRBJ2-6 TRBV29-1 TGCAGCGTATTACTAGCGGGAGTGGCTGGGGCCAACGTCCTGACTTTC CSVLLAGVAGANVLTF
few TRBD2 TRBJ2-1 TRBV5-1 TGCGCCAGCAGCCCGGGACTAGCGGGAGCCCACCTTTGGAATGAGCAGTTCTTC CASSPGLAGAHLWNEQFF
many TRBD1 TRBJ2-2 TRBV10-1 TGCGCCAGCAGTGAAGGGACAGAGAACACCGGGGAGCTGTTTTTT CASSEGTENTGELFF
few NA TRBJ2-1 TRBV5-1 TGCGCCAGCAGCGGGGAGGACTACTACAATGAGCAGTTCTTC CASSGEDYYNEQFF
NA NA TRBJ1-5 TRBV20-1 TGCAGTGCCGGAAATGGACTGGATCAGCCCCAGCATTTT CSAGNGLDQPQHF
few TRBD2 TRBJ2-1 TRBV19 TGTGCCAGTAGTATATCCGGGACTAGCAAGTTCTTC CASSISGTSKFF
many NA TRBJ2-3 TRBV6-1 TGTGCCAGCGCCAAACGTGGCGGGGTCCCAGATACGCAGTATTTT CASAKRGGVPDTQYF
NA TRBD1 TRBJ1-6 TRBV20-1 TGCAGTGCTAGAATTGACAGGGTGAATTCACCCCTCCACTTT CSARIDRVNSPLHF
many NA TRBJ2-5 TRBV20-1 TGCAGTGCTAGAACAGACTACTCCGAGGCCCAGTACTTC CSARTDYSEAQYF
NA NA TRBJ2-1 TRBV27 TGTGCCAGCAGGATACGTCGAGGGGGGGACAATGAGCAGTTCTTC CASRIRRGGDNEQFF
NA NA TRBJ2-3 TRBV11-3 TGTGCCAGCAGCTTAGGGACAGAGTCCACAGATACGCAGTATTTT CASSLGTESTDTQYF
NA TRBD1 TRBJ1-2 TRBV7-9 TGTGCCAGCAGCCGTCAATCGGACAGGTCGTATAGCTACACCTTC CASSRQSDRSYSYTF
many NA TRBJ2-7 TRBV20-1 TGCAGTGCTAGAGTCCCTAATCGTGTGGCCGAGCAGTACTTC CSARVPNRVAEQYF
few TRBD2 TRBJ2-7 TRBV6-1 TGTGCCAGCAGCCCTATCGGGGCTAGCGGGAGCGAGCAGTACTTC CASSPIGASGSEQYF
many NA TRBJ1-1 TRBV4-2 TGTGCCAGCAGCCAAGAAAGGGTATCGGCTGAAGCTTTCTTT CASSQERVSAEAFF
many NA TRBJ2-1 TRBV5-1 TGCGCCAGCAGCTTGACTATCCTAACCTACAATGAGCAGTTCTTC CASSLTILTYNEQFF
once NA TRBJ2-1 TRBV24-1 TGTGCCGCCAGTTATCTTCCGGGAATAGAAGGCCGAATATCCTACAATGAGCAGTTCTTC CAASYLPGIEGRISYNEQFF
many TRBD2 TRBJ2-3 TRBV7-2 TGTGCCAGCAGCTTAGTCCGGGGGGGCCTGGATACGCAGTATTTT CASSLVRGGLDTQYF
NA NA TRBJ2-3 TRBV6-6 TGTGCCAGCATCGAGTACCAGGCAGATACGCAGTATTTT CASIEYQADTQYF
many NA TRBJ2-5 TRBV20-1 TGCAGTGCTACCATAGAAGAGACCCAGTACTTC CSATIEETQYF
many NA TRBJ2-1 TRBV12-3/TRBV12-4 TGTGCCAGCAGTTCAACCCCATACAATGAGCAGTTCTTC CASSSTPYNEQFF
few TRBD1 TRBJ2-7 TRBV7-2 TGTGCCAGCAGCTTAGGGACAGGGGCCGAGCAGTACTTC CASSLGTGAEQYF
NA NA TRBJ2-5 TRBV20-1 TGCAGTGCTGGTGACTGGAAAGAGACCCAGTACTTC CSAGDWKETQYF
NA TRBD2 TRBJ2-1 TRBV15 TGTGCCACCAGCAGAGATCCGCCACTAAGGCGGGGGGGCAGGAATGAGCAGTTCTTC CATSRDPPLRRGGRNEQFF
few TRBD2 TRBJ2-1 TRBV7-9 TGTGCCAGCAGACAGACTAGCGGGAGGGTTAGGAATGAGCAGTTCTTC CASRQTSGRVRNEQFF
many TRBD2 TRBJ2-3 TRBV29-1 TGCAGCGTTGAAGACGGGACTAGATCAGATACGCAGTATTTT CSVEDGTRSDTQYF
NA NA TRBJ2-5 TRBV28 TGTGCCAGCAGGCCGGGGGGCGACCAAGAGACCCAGTACTTC CASRPGGDQETQYF
many NA TRBJ2-7 TRBV29-1 TGCAGCGTTGAAGAGCATCCCTACGAGCAGTACTTC CSVEEHPYEQYF
NA NA TRBJ1-1 TRBV20-1 TGCAGTGCTATGGGACGGCCGAACACTGAAGCTTTCTTT CSAMGRPNTEAFF
many NA TRBJ2-7 TRBV10-3 TGTGCCATCAGTGAGTCTGGCTCTCCCGAGCAGTACTTC CAISESGSPEQYF
many NA TRBJ1-2 TRBV20-1 TGCAGTGCGGAATGGGGGGACTATGGCTACACCTTC CSAEWGDYGYTF
many TRBD2 TRBJ2-4 TRBV9 TGTGCCAGCAGCGCTAGCGGGAGAAACAAAAACATTCAGTACTTC CASSASGRNKNIQYF
many NA TRBJ2-3 TRBV29-1 TGCAGCGTTGACAGGAGCACAGATACGCAGTATTTT CSVDRSTDTQYF
many TRBD2 TRBJ2-1 TRBV20-1 TGCAGTGCTAGTTACCTAGCGGGGTACAATGAGCAGTTCTTC CSASYLAGYNEQFF
many NA TRBJ2-3 TRBV7-2 TGTGCCAGCAGCTTAGGGGCCAGGTCCGATACGCAGTATTTT CASSLGARSDTQYF
many TRBD2 TRBJ2-3 TRBV2 TGTGCCAGCAGTGAAAGCGGGGGAAGCACAGATACGCAGTATTTT CASSESGGSTDTQYF
many NA TRBJ2-1 TRBV15 TGTGCCACCAGCCCGGGCATCCAGAGCTCCTACAATGAGCAGTTCTTC CATSPGIQSSYNEQFF
many TRBD1 TRBJ1-5 TRBV20-1 TGCAGTGCTAGAGGAGGCGGGGACAGGAGCAATCAGCCCCAGCATTTT CSARGGGDRSNQPQHF
NA NA TRBJ2-1 TRBV20-1 TGCAGTGCTAGAGAATCGACAGCGGTCTCCCATTTCTTC CSARESTAVSHFF
NA NA TRBJ2-2 TRBV19 TGTGCCAGTAGGGACTGGACCGGGGAGCTGTTTTTT CASRDWTGELFF
many NA TRBJ2-5 TRBV20-1 TGCAGTGCTATTGAGGACCCCGGTCAGTACTTC CSAIEDPGQYF
NA NA TRBJ2-4 TRBV20-1 TGCAGTGTGCGTCCAGCTGATTTAGCCAAAAACATTCAGTACTTC CSVRPADLAKNIQYF
once TRBD1 TRBJ1-1 TRBV10-3 TGTGCCATCAGTGGACAGGGAAGGGATACTGAAGCTTTCTTT CAISGQGRDTEAFF
many NA TRBJ2-7 TRBV20-1 TGCAGTGCACGATCAAAGGGAGTATTTAGATTGGTTTACGAGCAGTACTTC CSARSKGVFRLVYEQYF
few NA TRBJ2-2 TRBV24-1 TGTGCCACCAGTTCAGTAGCAGGGACAAGGGGGACCGGGGAGCTGTTTTTT CATSSVAGTRGTGELFF
few NA TRBJ2-7 TRBV21-1 TGTGCCAGCAGCGAGGGACTAGCGGGACCCACCTACGAGCAGTACTTC CASSEGLAGPTYEQYF
few NA TRBJ1-6 TRBV5-5 TGTGCCAGCAGCTTGTTTCAGTTAAATTCACCCCTCCACTTT CASSLFQLNSPLHF
NA NA TRBJ2-1 TRBV6-2/TRBV6-3 TGTGCCAGCAGTTATGAGGGAGGATCCTACAATGAGCAGTTCTTC CASSYEGGSYNEQFF